This TCR beta chain was captured by sequencing in a study of T cells in Graves' hyperthyroidism and ophthalmopathy. Study conclusions and caveats: Among thyroid clonotypes expanded above 0.001, most also appeared in blood. A model built on 13 V-J features separated ophthalmopathy from stable hyperthyroidism.

V lost 7 bases to trimming and J lost 6 bases, with 15 bases between them. The CDR3 has 13 amino acids. Looked up from germline, CDR1 is MNHEY and CDR2 is SVGEGT. When ophthalmopathy did not progress within 18 months, Graves' hyperthyroidism was considered stable. A remark on this clonotype: The antigen remains unidentified. The conserved closing phenylalanine or tryptophan is absent in this CDR3, likely reflecting a read error.

TCR beta CDR3 sequences were amplified from RNA transcripts. HTBI primers drove first-round RT-PCR of the TCR CDR3. TCRdb ran MiXCR on the multiplex PCR reads and lists one entry per CDR3 protein. The data hold some 510,000 distinct CDR3 sequences, with around 20% observed a single time. This chain joins TRBV6-2 or TRBV6-3 and TRBJ1-1, with D perhaps TRBD1 (6 bases). The material sequenced was blood. This receptor was taken from a man younger than 30 with Graves' hyperthyroidism. The CDR3 here is CASTLEGGAEAFL. The DNA of the CDR3 is TGTGCCAGCACCCTCGAGGGGGGGGCTGAAGCTTTCCTT.